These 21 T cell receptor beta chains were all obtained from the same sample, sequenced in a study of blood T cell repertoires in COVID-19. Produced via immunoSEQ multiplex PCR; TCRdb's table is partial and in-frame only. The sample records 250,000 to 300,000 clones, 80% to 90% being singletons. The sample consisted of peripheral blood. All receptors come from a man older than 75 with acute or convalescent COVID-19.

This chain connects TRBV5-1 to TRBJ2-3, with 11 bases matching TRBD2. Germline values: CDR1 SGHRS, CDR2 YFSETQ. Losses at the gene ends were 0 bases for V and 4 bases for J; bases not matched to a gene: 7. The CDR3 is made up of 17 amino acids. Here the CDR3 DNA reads TGCGCCAGCAGCTTGGGATATAGCGGGGGGGCGGCAGATACGCAGTATTTT. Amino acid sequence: CASSLGYSGGAADTQYF.

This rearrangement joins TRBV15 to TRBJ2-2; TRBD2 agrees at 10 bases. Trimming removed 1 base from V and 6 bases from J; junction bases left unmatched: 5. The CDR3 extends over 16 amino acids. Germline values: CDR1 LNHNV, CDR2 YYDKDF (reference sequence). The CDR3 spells CATSRGPAGGSGELFF. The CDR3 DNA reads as TGTGCCACCAGCAGAGGCCCAGCGGGAGGGTCCGGGGAGCTGTTTTTT.

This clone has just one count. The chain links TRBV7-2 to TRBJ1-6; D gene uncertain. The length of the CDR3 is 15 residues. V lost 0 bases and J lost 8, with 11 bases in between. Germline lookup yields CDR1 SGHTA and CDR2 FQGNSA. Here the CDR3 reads CASSLARGIDSPLHF. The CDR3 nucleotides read TGTGCCAGCAGCTTAGCTCGCGGTATAGATTCACCCCTCCACTTT.

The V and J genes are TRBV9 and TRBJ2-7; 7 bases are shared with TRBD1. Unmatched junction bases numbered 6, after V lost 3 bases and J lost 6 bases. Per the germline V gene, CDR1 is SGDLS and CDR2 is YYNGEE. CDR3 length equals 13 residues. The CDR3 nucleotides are TGTGCCAGCAGCGAAACAGGGGTCGCCGAGCAGTACTTC. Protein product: CASSETGVAEQYF.

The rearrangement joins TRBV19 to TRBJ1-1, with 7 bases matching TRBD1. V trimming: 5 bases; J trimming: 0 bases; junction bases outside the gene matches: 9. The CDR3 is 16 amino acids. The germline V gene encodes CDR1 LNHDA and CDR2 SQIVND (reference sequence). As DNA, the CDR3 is TGTGCCAGTAGTTACTCGGGACAGCCAATGAACACTGAAGCTTTCTTT. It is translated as CASSYSGQPMNTEAFF.

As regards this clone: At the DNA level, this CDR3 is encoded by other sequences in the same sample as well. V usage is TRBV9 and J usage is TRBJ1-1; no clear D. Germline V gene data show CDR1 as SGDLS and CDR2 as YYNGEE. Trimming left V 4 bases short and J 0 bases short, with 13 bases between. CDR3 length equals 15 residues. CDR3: CASSPSSLMNTEAFF. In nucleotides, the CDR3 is TGTGCCAGCAGCCCCTCCTCACTTATGAACACTGAAGCTTTCTTT.

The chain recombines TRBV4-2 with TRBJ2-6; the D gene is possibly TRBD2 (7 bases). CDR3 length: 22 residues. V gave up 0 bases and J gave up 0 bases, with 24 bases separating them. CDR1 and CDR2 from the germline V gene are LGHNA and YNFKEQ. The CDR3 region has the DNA TGTGCCAGCAGCCAAGATGGCCCCTCGGGGGGCAAATACTCCTCTGGGGCCAACGTCCTGACTTTC. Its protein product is CASSQDGPSGGKYSSGANVLTF.

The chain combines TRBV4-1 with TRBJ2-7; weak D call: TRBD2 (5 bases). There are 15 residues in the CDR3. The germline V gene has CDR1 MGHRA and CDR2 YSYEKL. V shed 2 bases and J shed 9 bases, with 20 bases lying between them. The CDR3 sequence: CASSQRSGIAFGQYF. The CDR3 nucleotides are TGCGCCAGCAGCCAAAGGAGTGGGATAGCGTTCGGGCAGTACTTC.

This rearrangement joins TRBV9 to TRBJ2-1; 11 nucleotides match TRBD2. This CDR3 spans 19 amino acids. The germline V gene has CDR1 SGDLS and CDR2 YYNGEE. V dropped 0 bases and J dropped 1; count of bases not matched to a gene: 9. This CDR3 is CASSVDPPLAGVSYNEQFF. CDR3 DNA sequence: TGTGCCAGCAGCGTAGATCCGCCACTAGCGGGAGTATCCTACAATGAGCAGTTCTTC.

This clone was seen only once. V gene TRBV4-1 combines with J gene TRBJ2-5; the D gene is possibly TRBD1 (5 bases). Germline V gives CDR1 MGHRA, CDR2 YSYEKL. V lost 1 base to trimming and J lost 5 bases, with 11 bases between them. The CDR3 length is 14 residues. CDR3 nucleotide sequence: TGCGCCAGCAGCCAAGTTCAGGGTTATGAGACCCAGTACTTC. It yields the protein CASSQVQGYETQYF.

Here the CDR3 reads CASSQTGQSLQETQYF. The CDR3 DNA reads TGCGCCAGCAGCCAAACAGGACAGAGCCTCCAAGAGACCCAGTACTTC. The rearrangement joins TRBV4-1 to TRBJ2-5; perhaps TRBD1 as D (6 bases). Germline CDR1 and CDR2: MGHRA and YSYEKL. V lost 2 bases to trimming and J lost 1 base, with 14 bases between them. There are 16 residues in the CDR3.

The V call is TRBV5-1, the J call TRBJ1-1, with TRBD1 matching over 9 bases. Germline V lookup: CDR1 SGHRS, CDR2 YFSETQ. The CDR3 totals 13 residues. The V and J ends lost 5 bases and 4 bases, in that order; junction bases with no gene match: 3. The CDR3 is CASRKTGGTEAFF. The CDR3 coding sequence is TGCGCCAGCAGGAAGACAGGGGGCACTGAAGCTTTCTTT.

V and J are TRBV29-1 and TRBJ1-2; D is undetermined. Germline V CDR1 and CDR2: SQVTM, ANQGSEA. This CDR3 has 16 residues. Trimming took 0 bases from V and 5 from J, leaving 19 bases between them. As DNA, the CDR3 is TGCAGCGTTGAAGATCGAAGGGCGGGTCCCGATTATGGCTACACCTTC. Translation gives CSVEDRRAGPDYGYTF.

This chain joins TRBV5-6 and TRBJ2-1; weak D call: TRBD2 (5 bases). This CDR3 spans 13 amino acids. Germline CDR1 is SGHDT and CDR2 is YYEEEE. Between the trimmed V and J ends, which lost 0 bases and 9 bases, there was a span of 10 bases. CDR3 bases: TGTGCCAGCAGCTTGGAGCGGTCGGCTGAGCAGTTCTTC. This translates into CASSLERSAEQFF.

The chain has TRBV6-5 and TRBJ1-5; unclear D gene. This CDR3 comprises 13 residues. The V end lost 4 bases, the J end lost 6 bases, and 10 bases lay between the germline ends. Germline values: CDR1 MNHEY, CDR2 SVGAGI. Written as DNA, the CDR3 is TGTGCCAGCAGTTCCGAGGGTATTCAGCCCCAGCATTTT. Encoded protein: CASSSEGIQPQHF.

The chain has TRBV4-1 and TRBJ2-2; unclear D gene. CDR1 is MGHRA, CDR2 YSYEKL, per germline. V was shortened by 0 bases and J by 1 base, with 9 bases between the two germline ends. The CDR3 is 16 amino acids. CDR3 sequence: CASSQEIELNTGELFF. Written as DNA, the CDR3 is TGCGCCAGCAGCCAAGAGATAGAATTGAACACCGGGGAGCTGTTTTTT.

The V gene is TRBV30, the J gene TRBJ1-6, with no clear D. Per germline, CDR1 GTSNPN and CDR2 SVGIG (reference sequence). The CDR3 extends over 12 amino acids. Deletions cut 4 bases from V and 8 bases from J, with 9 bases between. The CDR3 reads CAWMEPDSPLHF. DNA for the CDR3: TGTGCCTGGATGGAGCCCGATTCACCCCTCCACTTT.

In DNA, the CDR3 is TGTGCCAGCGGCTCTAGCTCCTATAATTCACCCCTCCACTTT. This codes for CASGSSSYNSPLHF. The chain uses TRBV19 and TRBJ1-6; D gene ambiguous. Germline V gene lookup returns CDR1 LNHDA and CDR2 SQIVND (reference sequence). Trimming removed 9 bases at V and 0 bases at J, with 9 bases between. This CDR3 region has 14 residues.

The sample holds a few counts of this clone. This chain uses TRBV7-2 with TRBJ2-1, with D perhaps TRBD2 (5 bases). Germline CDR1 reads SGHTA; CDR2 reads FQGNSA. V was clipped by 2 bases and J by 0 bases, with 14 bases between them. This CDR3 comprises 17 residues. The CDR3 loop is CASSLIAGWGSYNEQFF. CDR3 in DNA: TGTGCCAGCAGCTTAATCGCGGGCTGGGGCTCCTACAATGAGCAGTTCTTC.

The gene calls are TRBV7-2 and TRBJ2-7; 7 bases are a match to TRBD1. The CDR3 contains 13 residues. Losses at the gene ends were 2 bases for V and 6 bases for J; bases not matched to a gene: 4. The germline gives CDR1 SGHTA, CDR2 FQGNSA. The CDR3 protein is CASSLRGPSEQYF. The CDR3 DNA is TGTGCCAGCAGCTTAAGGGGGCCCAGCGAGCAGTACTTC.

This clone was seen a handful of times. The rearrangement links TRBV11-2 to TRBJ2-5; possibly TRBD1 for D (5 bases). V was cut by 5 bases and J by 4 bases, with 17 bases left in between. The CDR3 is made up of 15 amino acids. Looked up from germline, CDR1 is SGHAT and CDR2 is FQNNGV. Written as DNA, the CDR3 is TGTGCCAGCAGCGAGGACATTGGGGCTTCAGAGACCCAGTACTTC. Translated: CASSEDIGASETQYF.